Presented here are 32 T cell receptor beta chains from one specimen sequenced in a study of T cell responses to AZD1222 COVID-19 vaccine. The repertoire was sequenced with immunoSEQ multiplex PCR; TCRdb's copy has only in-frame clones and lacks some. The data show 150,000 to 200,000 clones, 88% seen once. Sample: peripheral blood, taken 28 days after the second AZD1222 dose. These receptors all come from an adult who received the AZD1222 COVID-19 vaccine.

The chain uses TRBV19 and TRBJ1-5, with D uncertain. CDR3 length: 13 residues. V lost 10 bases and J lost 5, with 15 bases in between. Germline CDR1 reads LNHDA; CDR2 reads SQIVND (reference sequence). CDR3 region: CATSGELYQPQHF. In DNA form, the CDR3 reads TGTGCCACATCCGGAGAGCTGTATCAGCCCCAGCATTTT.

This sequence joins TRBV27 and TRBJ2-2, with 8 nucleotides matching TRBD1. Trimming at V came to 5 bases and at J to 4 bases, leaving 12 bases not matched to a gene. The germline CDR1 and CDR2 sequences are MNHEY and SMNVEV (reference sequence). The CDR3 consists of 17 residues. The CDR3 sequence is CASSPGRGQGSTGELFF. The CDR3 DNA reads as TGTGCCAGCAGTCCGGGTAGAGGACAGGGATCCACCGGGGAGCTGTTTTTT.

The CDR3 bases are TGTGCCACCTCCAACACGGCGAACACTGAAGCTTTCTTT. Residues: CATSNTANTEAFF. The V gene is TRBV12-3 or TRBV12-4, the J gene TRBJ1-1; D uncertain. The CDR3 consists of 13 residues. V lost 10 bases to trimming and J lost 1 base, with 13 bases between them.

The rearrangement joins TRBV24-1 to TRBJ2-7, with D maybe TRBD1 (5 bases). Germline loops: CDR1 KGHDR, CDR2 SFDVKD. The ends were cut back, 6 bases at V and 5 bases at J, with 16 bases in the middle. This CDR3 spans 14 amino acids. CDR3 amino acids: CATSKDTVLDEQYF. The CDR3 bases are TGTGCCACCAGTAAGGACACCGTCCTGGACGAGCAGTACTTC.

The rearrangement links TRBV5-4 to TRBJ2-7, with 11 bases that match TRBD1. The CDR3 is 15 residues long. Germline V gene lookup returns CDR1 SGHNT and CDR2 YYREEE (reference sequence). Germline trimming cut 4 bases from V and 7 bases from J; bases unmatched to any gene: 10. This CDR3 is CASSDRGQGVGEQYF. The CDR3 nucleotides are TGTGCCAGCAGCGACCGGGGACAGGGGGTGGGTGAGCAGTACTTC.

In the case of this clone: Distinct nucleotide sequences in the sample also encode this CDR3. The J gene is TRBJ2-2, the V gene TRBV25-1; D unclear. V was clipped by 2 bases and J by 2 bases, with 0 bases between them. The CDR3 sequence is 12 residues long. The germline gives CDR1 MGHDK, CDR2 SYGVNS. As DNA, the CDR3 is TGTGCCAGCAGTGAAAACACCGGGGAGCTGTTTTTT. This gives the protein CASSENTGELFF.

The chain links TRBV5-1 to TRBJ2-6; D is unresolved. Trimming took 3 bases from V and 2 from J, leaving 9 bases between them. This CDR3 has 15 residues. The germline V gene has CDR1 SGHRS and CDR2 YFSETQ. CDR3 region: CASSSRQAGANVLTF. Here the CDR3 DNA reads TGCGCCAGCAGCTCACGACAAGCTGGGGCCAACGTCCTGACTTTC.

This chain joins TRBV6-2 or TRBV6-3 and TRBJ2-7, with a possible D match to TRBD2 (6 bases). Trimming stripped 4 bases from V and 3 bases from J, with 10 bases between. CDR1 MNHEY and CDR2 SVGEGT come from the germline V gene. The CDR3 runs to 13 residues. For the CDR3, the DNA is TGTGCCAGCAGTTTCGCGGGGATCTACGAGCAGTACTTC. Protein: CASSFAGIYEQYF.

This clone is a singleton in its sample. As DNA, the CDR3 is TGTGCCAGCAGCTTGTTCAGCGCCGAAGGTCCAGATACGCAGTATTTT. This gives the protein CASSLFSAEGPDTQYF. The J gene is TRBJ2-3, the V gene TRBV5-6; D is unresolved. V lost 1 base to trimming and J lost 4 bases, with 16 bases between them. Germline CDR1 SGHDT, CDR2 YYEEEE. The CDR3 spans 16 residues.

This chain links TRBV6-6 with TRBJ1-5, with D possibly TRBD1 on 5 matching bases. V lost 0 bases and J lost 6, with 9 bases in between. The CDR3 sequence is 14 residues long. The germline V gene has CDR1 MNHNY and CDR2 SVGAGI (reference sequence). The CDR3 spells CASSYSGGGQPQHF. DNA of the CDR3: TGTGCCAGCAGTTACTCGGGGGGAGGTCAGCCCCAGCATTTT.

Written as DNA, the CDR3 is TGTGCCAGCAGTGAACGGGGTGGGAACTATGGCTACACCTTC. Translation: CASSERGGNYGYTF. The chain has TRBV2 and TRBJ1-2; D is uncertain. V lost 2 bases, J lost 2 bases, and 9 bases lay in between. There are 14 residues in the CDR3. Germline-derived CDR1 and CDR2 are SNHLY and FYNNEI.

This chain connects TRBV2 to TRBJ2-3; 9 bases agree with TRBD1. The CDR3 consists of 17 residues. The germline V gene has CDR1 SNHLY and CDR2 FYNNEI. J lost 6 bases, V lost 6 bases, and 16 bases had no gene match. The CDR3 bases are TGTGCCAGCAGCTCCGGACAGGGGTCACACAAAAGTGATACGCAGTATTTT. Amino acids: CASSSGQGSHKSDTQYF. Filled out from reference TRBV2 and TRBJ2-3, the complete variable domain reads EPEVTQTPSHQVTQMGQEVILRCVPISNHLYFYWYRQILGQKVEFLVSFYNNEISEKSEIFDDQFSVERPDGSNFTLKIRSTKLEDSAMYFCASSSGQGSHKSDTQYFGPGTRLTVL.

The chain is built from TRBV6-2 or TRBV6-3 and TRBJ2-3, with a weak D call TRBD2 (6 bases). Germline lookup yields CDR1 MNHEY and CDR2 SVGEGT. Deletions cut 2 bases from V and 4 bases from J, with 13 bases between. This CDR3 spans 15 amino acids. The CDR3: CASSYGREVSDTQYF. The DNA of the CDR3 is TGTGCCAGCAGTTACGGGCGGGAAGTTTCAGATACGCAGTATTTT.

The chain couples TRBV14 to TRBJ1-1, with D unclear. Trimming left V 2 bases short and J 5 bases short, with 18 bases between. Per the germline V gene, CDR1 is SGHDN and CDR2 is FVKESK. The CDR3 totals 16 residues. The CDR3 bases are TGTGCCAGCAGCCAAATTGGGGTAGCTGGAGGGACTGAAGCTTTCTTT. It specifies CASSQIGVAGGTEAFF.

The V call is TRBV7-3, the J call TRBJ1-1, with 10 bases lining up with TRBD1. V lost 4 bases, J lost 3 bases, and 5 bases stayed unmatched. The CDR3 runs to 15 residues. The germline CDR1 and CDR2 sequences are SGHTA and FQGTGA. CDR3 DNA sequence: TGTGCCAGCAGCTCCGGGACAGGGGCGGACACTGAAGCTTTCTTT. Protein: CASSSGTGADTEAFF.

V usage is TRBV30 and J usage is TRBJ2-4; no reliable D call. From germline, CDR1 is GTSNPN and CDR2 SVGIG (reference sequence). Between the trimmed V and J ends, which lost 1 base and 0 bases, there was a span of 10 bases. This CDR3 has 15 amino acids. The CDR3 reads CAWSDRFIAKNIQYF. Here the CDR3 DNA reads TGTGCCTGGAGTGACCGCTTTATAGCCAAAAACATTCAGTACTTC.

This chain links TRBV27 with TRBJ2-5; 14 nucleotides line up with TRBD2. Per the germline V gene, CDR1 is MNHEY and CDR2 is SMNVEV (reference sequence). Trimming cost V 6 bases and J 3 bases; bases outside gene matches: 3. CDR3 size: 15 residues. The CDR3 DNA sequence: TGTGCCAGCAGAGGACTAGCGGGAGGAGAAGAGACCCAGTACTTC. It specifies CASRGLAGGEETQYF.

The chain carries TRBV5-6 and TRBJ2-2, with D perhaps matching TRBD1 or TRBD2 (5 bases each). Germline V lookup: CDR1 SGHDT, CDR2 YYEEEE. Trimming took off 1 base at V and 2 bases at J, with 12 bases between the two ends. CDR3 length equals 16 residues. The chain's CDR3 is CASSLLRDANTGELFF. DNA of the CDR3: TGTGCCAGCAGCTTGCTTCGGGACGCAAACACCGGGGAGCTGTTTTTT.

The chain couples TRBV19 to TRBJ2-2; no definite D call. V lost 11 bases and J 1 base, leaving 23 bases between the germline ends. The CDR3 length is 17 residues. Germline lookup yields CDR1 LNHDA and CDR2 SQIVND (reference sequence). The CDR3 coding sequence is TGTGCCTCCCAGCAAAGGGTAAGGCTAGGGAACACCGGGGAGCTGTTTTTT. Translating gives CASQQRVRLGNTGELFF.

The chain links TRBV9 to TRBJ1-6; D gene uncertain. Germline V gives CDR1 SGDLS, CDR2 YYNGEE. The V end lost 0 bases, the J end lost 4 bases, and 8 bases lay between the germline ends. CDR3 size: 15 residues. The CDR3 loop reads CASSVGTDYNSPLHF. The CDR3 DNA sequence: TGTGCCAGCAGCGTAGGGACGGATTATAATTCACCCCTCCACTTT.

This sequence joins TRBV3-1 (or the pseudogene TRBV3-2) and TRBJ2-1, with D unclear. The CDR3 has 12 amino acids. Germline assignment: CDR1 LGHDT and CDR2 YNNKEL (reference sequence). The ends were cut back, 1 base at V and 9 bases at J, with 7 bases in the middle. CDR3 coding DNA: TGTGCCAGCAGCCAAGTGTTTGGTGAGCAGTTCTTC. It translates to CASSQVFGEQFF.

The chain joins TRBV18 to TRBJ2-2; TRBD2 might be the D (5 bases). The CDR3 loop spans 16 amino acids. Germline lookup yields CDR1 KGHSH and CDR2 LQKENI. Trimming removed 6 bases from V and 4 bases from J, with 18 bases in between. The CDR3: CASSHVTGYITGELFF. The CDR3 DNA reads TGTGCCAGCTCTCATGTCACGGGATATATCACCGGGGAGCTGTTTTTT.

The rearrangement links TRBV3-1 (or the pseudogene TRBV3-2) to TRBJ2-2, with 9 bases lining up with TRBD2. CDR3 length: 17 residues. Trimming at V came to 4 bases and at J to 7 bases, leaving 13 bases not matched to a gene. Germline CDR1 and CDR2: LGHDT and YNNKEL (reference sequence). The CDR3 bases are TGTGCCAGCAGCCGGATAGGATGGCGGGAGGGCGGCGGGGAGCTGTTTTTT. Its translation is CASSRIGWREGGGELFF.

V and J are TRBV18 and TRBJ2-1, with no clear D. CDR1 KGHSH and CDR2 LQKENI come from the germline V gene. Trimming took off 3 bases at V and 11 bases at J, with 8 bases between the two ends. The CDR3 loop spans 11 amino acids. CDR3 amino acids: CASSPPGQQFF. The DNA for the CDR3 is TGTGCCAGCTCACCTCCTGGACAGCAGTTCTTC.

The chain is built from TRBV5-8 and TRBJ2-7; D is perhaps TRBD2 (6 bases). Germline CDR1 is SGHTS and CDR2 is YDEGEE. Deletions cut 7 bases from V and 3 bases from J, with 14 bases between. The CDR3 covers 13 residues. The CDR3: CASRSRGSYEQYF. The CDR3 bases are TGTGCCAGCCGATCCCGGGGGAGCTACGAGCAGTACTTC.

The CDR3 is CASSQEGLAGANVLTF. DNA for the CDR3: TGCGCCAGCAGCCAAGAGGGTCTAGCCGGGGCCAACGTCCTGACTTTC. The genes are TRBV4-3 and TRBJ2-6, with D maybe TRBD2 (5 bases). This CDR3 spans 16 amino acids. Per the germline V gene, CDR1 is LGHNA and CDR2 is YSLEER. V dropped 0 bases and J dropped 4 bases, with 10 bases sitting between them.

V usage is TRBV11-3 and J usage is TRBJ2-2, with a tentative D call TRBD1 (6 bases). This CDR3 comprises 15 residues. Germline assignment: CDR1 SGHNT and CDR2 YENEEA. V was cut by 3 bases and J by 4 bases, with 12 bases left in between. This CDR3 reads CASSLRGGGTGELFF. CDR3 in DNA: TGTGCCAGCAGCTTGAGAGGGGGTGGCACCGGGGAGCTGTTTTTT.

For this clone: Distinct nucleotide sequences in the sample also encode this CDR3. The gene calls are TRBV7-2 and TRBJ2-5, with D uncertain. V lost 5 bases, J lost 2 bases, and 9 bases lay in between. The CDR3 is 13 amino acids. Germline assignment: CDR1 SGHTA and CDR2 FQGNSA. The DNA for the CDR3 is TGTGCCAGCAGCCTTGCAAGACAAGAGACCCAGTACTTC. Translation: CASSLARQETQYF. The entire variable domain, with the rest obtained from reference TRBV7-2 and TRBJ2-5, is as follows: GAGVSQSPSNKVTEKGKDVELRCDPISGHTALYWYRQSLGQGLEFLIYFQGNSAPDKSGLPSDRFSAERTGGSVSTLTIQRTQQEDSAVYLCASSLARQETQYFGPGTRLLVL.

The chain links TRBV24-1 to TRBJ2-2, with 7 nucleotides matching TRBD1. The CDR3 is made up of 13 amino acids. Germline V lookup: CDR1 KGHDR, CDR2 SFDVKD. With 8 bases clipped from V and 7 bases from J, the junction kept 6 bases outside the gene matches. The CDR3 protein is CATTGQPYGELFF. DNA of the CDR3: TGTGCCACCACGGGACAGCCCTACGGGGAGCTGTTTTTT.

The rearrangement uses TRBV19 and TRBJ1-5; unclear D gene. The germline V and J ends were trimmed by 3 bases and 0 bases, with 6 bases remaining between them. The CDR3 consists of 14 residues. The germline gives CDR1 LNHDA, CDR2 SQIVND (reference sequence). Written as DNA, the CDR3 is TGTGCCAGTAGTATGGCAAATAGCAATCAGCCCCAGCATTTT. Protein product: CASSMANSNQPQHF.

The V call is TRBV7-2, the J call TRBJ2-7; D is unclear. The CDR3 contains 13 residues. The germline gives CDR1 SGHTA, CDR2 FQGNSA. Trimming took off 6 bases at V and 2 bases at J, with 11 bases between the two ends. For the CDR3, the DNA is TGTGCCAGCAGTTCCCGTAGGGCCTACGAGCAGTACTTC. The encoded protein is CASSSRRAYEQYF. Supplemented by reference TRBV7-2 and TRBJ2-7, the full variable domain reads GAGVSQSPSNKVTEKGKDVELRCDPISGHTALYWYRQSLGQGLEFLIYFQGNSAPDKSGLPSDRFSAERTGGSVSTLTIQRTQQEDSAVYLCASSSRRAYEQYFGPGTRLTVT.

The chain is built from TRBV3-1 (or the pseudogene TRBV3-2) and TRBJ2-7; 7 nucleotides align to TRBD2. The CDR3 length is 14 residues. Unmatched junction bases numbered 3, after V lost 0 bases and J lost 4 bases. The V gene's germline CDR1 is LGHDT and CDR2 YNNKEL (reference sequence). The CDR3 coding sequence is TGTGCCAGCAGCCAAGAGCTAGCGGCGTACGAGCAGTACTTC. Protein sequence: CASSQELAAYEQYF.